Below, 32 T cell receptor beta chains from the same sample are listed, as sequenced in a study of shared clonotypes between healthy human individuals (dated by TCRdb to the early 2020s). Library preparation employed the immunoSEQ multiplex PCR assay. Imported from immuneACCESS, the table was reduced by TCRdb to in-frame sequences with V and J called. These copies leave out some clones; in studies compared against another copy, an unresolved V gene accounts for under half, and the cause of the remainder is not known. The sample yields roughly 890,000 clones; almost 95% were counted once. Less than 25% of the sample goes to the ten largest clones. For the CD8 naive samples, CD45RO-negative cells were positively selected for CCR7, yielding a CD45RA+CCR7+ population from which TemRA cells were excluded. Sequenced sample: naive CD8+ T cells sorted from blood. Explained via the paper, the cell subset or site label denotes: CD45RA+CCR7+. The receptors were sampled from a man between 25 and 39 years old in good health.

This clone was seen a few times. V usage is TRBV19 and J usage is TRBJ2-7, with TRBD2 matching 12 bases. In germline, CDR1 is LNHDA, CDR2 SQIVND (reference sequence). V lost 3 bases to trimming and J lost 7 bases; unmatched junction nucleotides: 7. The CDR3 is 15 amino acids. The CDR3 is CASSIRLAGVREQYF. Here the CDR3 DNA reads TGTGCCAGTAGTATCCGACTAGCGGGAGTTCGGGAGCAGTACTTC.

The CDR3 spells CASSFSPGKLFF. CDR3 coding DNA: TGTGCCAGCAGTTTTAGCCCGGGAAAACTGTTTTTT. V usage is TRBV28 and J usage is TRBJ1-4; D uncertain. Germline CDR1 reads MDHEN; CDR2 reads SYDVKM. V dropped 3 bases and J dropped 10 bases, with 9 bases sitting between them. The CDR3 is made up of 12 amino acids.

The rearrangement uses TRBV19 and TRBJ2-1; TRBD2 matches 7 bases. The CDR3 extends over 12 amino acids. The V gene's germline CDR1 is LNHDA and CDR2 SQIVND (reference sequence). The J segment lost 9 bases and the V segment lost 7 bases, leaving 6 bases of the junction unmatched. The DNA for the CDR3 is TGTGCCAGTAACGGCGGGAGTGGTGAGCAGTTCTTC. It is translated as CASNGGSGEQFF.

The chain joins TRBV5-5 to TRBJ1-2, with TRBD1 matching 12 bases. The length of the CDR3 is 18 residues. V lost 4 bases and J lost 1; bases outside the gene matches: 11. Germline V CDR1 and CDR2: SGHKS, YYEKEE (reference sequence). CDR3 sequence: CASSADTGTGGSNYGYTF. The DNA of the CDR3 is TGTGCCAGCAGCGCCGACACCGGGACAGGGGGCAGTAACTATGGCTACACCTTC.

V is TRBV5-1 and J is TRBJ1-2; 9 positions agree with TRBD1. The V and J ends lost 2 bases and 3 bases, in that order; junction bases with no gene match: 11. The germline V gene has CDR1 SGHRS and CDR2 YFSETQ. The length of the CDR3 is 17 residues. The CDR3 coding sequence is TGCGCCAGCAGCTTACGTTTTGGGGACAGGGTCGACTATGGCTACACCTTC. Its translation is CASSLRFGDRVDYGYTF.

The CDR3 DNA is TGTGCCAGCAACGACTCCGGGACAGGGGTTGGTCAGCCCCAGCATTTT. This codes for CASNDSGTGVGQPQHF. This chain connects TRBV27 to TRBJ1-5, with TRBD1 identical over 10 bases. Germline V CDR1 and CDR2: MNHEY, SMNVEV (reference sequence). The CDR3 runs to 16 residues. V shed 7 bases and J 6 bases; nucleotides not matched to a gene: 12.

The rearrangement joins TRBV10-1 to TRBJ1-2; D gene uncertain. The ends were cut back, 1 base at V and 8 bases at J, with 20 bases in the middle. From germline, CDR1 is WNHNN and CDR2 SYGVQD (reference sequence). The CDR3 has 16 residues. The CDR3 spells CASSEYRRPYLGGYTF. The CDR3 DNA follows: TGCGCCAGCAGTGAGTATAGGAGGCCTTATCTTGGGGGCTACACCTTC.

In nucleotides, the CDR3 is TGTGCCAGCAGTTTTTCAGGAGCGACTGTAAGGGACTCTGGGGCCAACGTCCTGACTTTC. Protein product: CASSFSGATVRDSGANVLTF. V is TRBV28 and J is TRBJ2-6; no reliable D call. V gave up 3 bases and J gave up 0 bases, with 21 bases separating them. The germline V gene encodes CDR1 MDHEN and CDR2 SYDVKM. CDR3 length: 20 amino acids.

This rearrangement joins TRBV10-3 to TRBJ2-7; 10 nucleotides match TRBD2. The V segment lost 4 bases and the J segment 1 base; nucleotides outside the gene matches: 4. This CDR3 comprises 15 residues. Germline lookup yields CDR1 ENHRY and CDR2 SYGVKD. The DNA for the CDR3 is TGTGCCATCAGTGGCGGGACTAGCGAATCCTACGAGCAGTACTTC. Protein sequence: CAISGGTSESYEQYF.

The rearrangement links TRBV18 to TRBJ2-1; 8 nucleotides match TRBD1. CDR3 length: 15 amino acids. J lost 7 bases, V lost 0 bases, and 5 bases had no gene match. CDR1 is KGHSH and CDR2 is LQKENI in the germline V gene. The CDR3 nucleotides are TGTGCCAGCTCACCACCGTGGACAGGGAAGAATGAGCAGTTCTTC. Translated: CASSPPWTGKNEQFF.

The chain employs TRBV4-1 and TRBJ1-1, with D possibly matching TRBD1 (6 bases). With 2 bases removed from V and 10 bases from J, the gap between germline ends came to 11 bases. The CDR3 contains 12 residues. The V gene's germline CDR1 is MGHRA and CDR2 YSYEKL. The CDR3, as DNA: TGCGCCAGCAGCCAATGGAAAGGGGGAGCTTTCTTT. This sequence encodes CASSQWKGGAFF.

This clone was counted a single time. As DNA, the CDR3 is TGCGCCAGCAGCTTGGGCGGGGCGACGCGGAATTACAATGAGCAGTTCTTC. The encoded protein is CASSLGGATRNYNEQFF. The chain combines TRBV5-1 with TRBJ2-1; D is perhaps TRBD2 (6 bases). The CDR3 totals 17 residues. Germline-derived CDR1 and CDR2 are SGHRS and YFSETQ. With 0 bases removed from V and 4 bases from J, the gap between germline ends came to 17 bases.

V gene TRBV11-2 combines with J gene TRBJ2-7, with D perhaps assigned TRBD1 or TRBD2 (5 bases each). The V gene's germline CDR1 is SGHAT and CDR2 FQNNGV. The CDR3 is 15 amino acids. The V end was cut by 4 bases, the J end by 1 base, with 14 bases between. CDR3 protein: CASSYRSGPSYEQYF. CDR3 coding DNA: TGTGCCAGCAGCTACAGGTCGGGACCGTCCTACGAGCAGTACTTC.

The CDR3 loop is CASSERQGDSYEQYF. DNA for the CDR3: TGTGCCAGCAGCGAAAGGCAGGGGGATAGCTACGAGCAGTACTTC. The gene calls are TRBV7-9 and TRBJ2-7; 7 bases fit TRBD1. The ends lost 5 bases at V and 3 bases at J; junction bases unmatched: 10. This CDR3 is 15 amino acids long. The germline CDR1 and CDR2 sequences are SEHNR and FQNEAQ (reference sequence).

The CDR3 region has the DNA TGCGCCAGCAGTCAATCAGGGACTAGCGGGCATTCCTACAATGAGCAGTTCTTC. Translation: CASSQSGTSGHSYNEQFF. This sequence joins TRBV23-1 and TRBJ2-1, with 12 bases that match TRBD2. TRBV23-1 is an open reading frame, and its role is uncertain. The CDR3 has 18 residues. V was clipped by 0 bases and J by 1 base; unmatched bases: 4.

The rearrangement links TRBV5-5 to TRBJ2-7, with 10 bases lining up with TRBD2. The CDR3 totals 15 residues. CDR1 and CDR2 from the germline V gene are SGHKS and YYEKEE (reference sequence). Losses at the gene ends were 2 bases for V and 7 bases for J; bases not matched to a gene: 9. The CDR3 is CASSFPSGSIWEQYF. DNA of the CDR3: TGTGCCAGCAGCTTCCCTAGCGGGAGCATTTGGGAGCAGTACTTC.

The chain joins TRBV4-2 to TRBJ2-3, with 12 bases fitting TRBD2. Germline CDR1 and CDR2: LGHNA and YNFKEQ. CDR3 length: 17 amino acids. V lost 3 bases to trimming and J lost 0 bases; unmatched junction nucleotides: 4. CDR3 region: CASSQAGTSGSTDTQYF. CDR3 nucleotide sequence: TGTGCCAGCAGCCAGGCGGGGACTAGCGGGAGCACAGATACGCAGTATTTT.

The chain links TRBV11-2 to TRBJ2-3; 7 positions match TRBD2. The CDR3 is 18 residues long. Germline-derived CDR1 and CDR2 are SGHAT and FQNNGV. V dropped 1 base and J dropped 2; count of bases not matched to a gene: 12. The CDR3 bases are TGTGCCAGCAGCTTAGGGGATCCACCAGCGGGGATCACAGATACGCAGTATTTT. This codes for CASSLGDPPAGITDTQYF.

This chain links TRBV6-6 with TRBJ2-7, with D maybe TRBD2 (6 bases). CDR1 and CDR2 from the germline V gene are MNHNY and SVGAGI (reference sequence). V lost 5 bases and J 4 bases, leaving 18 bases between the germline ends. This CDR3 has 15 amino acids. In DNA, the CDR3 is TGTGCCAGCAGTGTCGGGGCAGGGCGGGAATACGAGCAGTACTTC. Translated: CASSVGAGREYEQYF.

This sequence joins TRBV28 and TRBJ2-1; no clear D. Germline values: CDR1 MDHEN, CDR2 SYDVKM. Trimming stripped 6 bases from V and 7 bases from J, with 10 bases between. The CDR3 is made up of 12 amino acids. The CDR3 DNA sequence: TGTGCCAGCAGGTTCCCATCAAATGAGCAGTTCTTC. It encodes CASRFPSNEQFF.

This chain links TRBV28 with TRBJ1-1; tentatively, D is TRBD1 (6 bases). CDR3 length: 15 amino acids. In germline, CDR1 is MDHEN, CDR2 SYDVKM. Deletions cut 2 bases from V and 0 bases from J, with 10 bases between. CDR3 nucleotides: TGTGCCAGCAGTTTAGGACAGATAATGAACACTGAAGCTTTCTTT. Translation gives CASSLGQIMNTEAFF.

CDR3 coding DNA: TGTGCCAGCAGGCCCCCCTCTGGAGAACCCGCCTACAATGAGCAGTTCTTC. This sequence encodes CASRPPSGEPAYNEQFF. J is TRBJ2-1 and V is TRBV7-9; the D is unclear. In germline, CDR1 is SEHNR, CDR2 FQNEAQ (reference sequence). This CDR3 comprises 17 residues. The V end lost 6 bases, the J end lost 2 bases, and 20 bases lay between the germline ends. The full variable domain, rest sourced from reference TRBV7-9 and TRBJ2-1, is DTGVSQNPRHKITKRGQNVTFRCDPISEHNRLYWYRQTLGQGPEFLTYFQNEAQLEKSRLLSDRFSAERPKGSFSTLEIQRTEQGDSAMYLCASRPPSGEPAYNEQFFGPGTRLTVL.

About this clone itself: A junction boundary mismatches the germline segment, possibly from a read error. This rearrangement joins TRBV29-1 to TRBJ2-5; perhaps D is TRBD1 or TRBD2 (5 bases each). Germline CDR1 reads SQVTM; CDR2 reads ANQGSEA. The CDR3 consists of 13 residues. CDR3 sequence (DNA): TGCAGCTTTGAAGAGGGGAGCCAAGAGACCCAGTACTTC. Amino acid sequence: CSFEEGSQETQYF.

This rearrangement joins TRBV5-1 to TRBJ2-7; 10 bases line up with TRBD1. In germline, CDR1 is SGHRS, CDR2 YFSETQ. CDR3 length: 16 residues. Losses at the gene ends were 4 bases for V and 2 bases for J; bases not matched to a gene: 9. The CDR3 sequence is CASSLSRTGGTYEQYF. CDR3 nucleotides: TGCGCCAGCAGCCTTAGTCGGACAGGGGGAACCTACGAGCAGTACTTC.

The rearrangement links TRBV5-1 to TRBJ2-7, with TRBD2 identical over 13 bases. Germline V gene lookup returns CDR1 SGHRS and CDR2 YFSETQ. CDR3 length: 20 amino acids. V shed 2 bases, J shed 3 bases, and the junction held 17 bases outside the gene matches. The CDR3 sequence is CASSFLQGATSGRAVYEQYF. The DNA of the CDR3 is TGCGCCAGCAGCTTCCTACAGGGGGCAACTAGCGGGAGGGCCGTCTACGAGCAGTACTTC.

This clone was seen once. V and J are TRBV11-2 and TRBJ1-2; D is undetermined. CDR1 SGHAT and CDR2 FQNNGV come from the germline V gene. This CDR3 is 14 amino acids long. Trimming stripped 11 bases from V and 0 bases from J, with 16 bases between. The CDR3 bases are TGTGCCGTCCAACGCAGCCTCGCTAACTATGGCTACACCTTC. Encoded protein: CAVQRSLANYGYTF.

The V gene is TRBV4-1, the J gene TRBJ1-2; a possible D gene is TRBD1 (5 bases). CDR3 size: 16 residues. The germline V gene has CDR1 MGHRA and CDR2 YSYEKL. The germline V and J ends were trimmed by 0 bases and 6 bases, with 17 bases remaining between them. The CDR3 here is CASSQDPLSGIHGYTF. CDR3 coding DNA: TGCGCCAGCAGCCAAGATCCCCTCTCAGGGATTCATGGCTACACCTTC.

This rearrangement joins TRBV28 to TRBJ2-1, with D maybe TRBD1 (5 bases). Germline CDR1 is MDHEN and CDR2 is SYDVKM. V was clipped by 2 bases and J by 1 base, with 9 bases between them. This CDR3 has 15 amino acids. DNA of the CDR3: TGTGCCAGCAGTTTACTCCCAGGGTCCTACAATGAGCAGTTCTTC. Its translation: CASSLLPGSYNEQFF. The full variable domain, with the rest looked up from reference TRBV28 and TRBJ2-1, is DVKVTQSSRYLVKRTGEKVFLECVQDMDHENMFWYRQDPGLGLRLIYFSYDVKMKEKGDIPEGYSVSREKKERFSLILESASTNQTSMYLCASSLLPGSYNEQFFGPGTRLTVL.

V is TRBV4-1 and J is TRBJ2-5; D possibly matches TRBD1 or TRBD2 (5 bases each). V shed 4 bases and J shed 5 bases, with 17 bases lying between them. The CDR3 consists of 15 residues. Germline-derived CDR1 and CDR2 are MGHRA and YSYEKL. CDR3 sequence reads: CASSPLGVELETQYF. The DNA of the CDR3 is TGCGCCAGCAGCCCCTTGGGGGTTGAACTGGAGACCCAGTACTTC.

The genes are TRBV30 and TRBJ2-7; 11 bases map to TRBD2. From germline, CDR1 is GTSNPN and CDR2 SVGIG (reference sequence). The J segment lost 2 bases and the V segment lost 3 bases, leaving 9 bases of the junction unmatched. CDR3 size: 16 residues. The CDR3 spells CAWRGISGRGTYEQYF. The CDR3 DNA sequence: TGTGCCTGGAGAGGAATTAGCGGGAGGGGAACCTACGAGCAGTACTTC.

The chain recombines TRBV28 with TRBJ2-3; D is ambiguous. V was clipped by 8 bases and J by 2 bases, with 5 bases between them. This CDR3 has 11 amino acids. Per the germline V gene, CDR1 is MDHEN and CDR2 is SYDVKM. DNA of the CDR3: TGTGCCAGCGCCTACACAGATACGCAGTATTTT. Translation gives CASAYTDTQYF.

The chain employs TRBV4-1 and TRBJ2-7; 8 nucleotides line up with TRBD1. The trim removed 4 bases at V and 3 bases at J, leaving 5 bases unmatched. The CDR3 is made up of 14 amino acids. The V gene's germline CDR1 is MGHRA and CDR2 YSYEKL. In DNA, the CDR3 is TGCGCCAGCAGCCGCCCGGGACAGGTCTACGAGCAGTACTTC. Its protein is CASSRPGQVYEQYF.